What follows are 9 T cell receptor beta chains derived from one specimen sequenced in a study of vaccination and CD4 T cells after COVID-19. The treatment denotes: approximately 9-day PBMC culture with coronavirus spike peptide pools or control peptides (ViraFEST assay). Antigen specificity for these receptors is unknown. Sequencing of the DNA from cultured CD4+ T cells was carried out with the Oncomine TCR Beta short-read assay. TCRdb itself ran the PCR reads through MiXCR, one entry per CDR3 protein. In the table there are approximately 9,300 distinct CDR3 sequences, around 59% of which are singletons. Sequenced sample: CD4+ T cells from blood, cultured in vitro. These receptors originate from a human donor who had recovered from COVID-19.

The chain is built from TRBV11-3 and TRBJ1-1; D is uncertain. The length of the CDR3 is 16 residues. Germline V gene data show CDR1 as SGHNT and CDR2 as YENEEA. With 1 base removed from V and 1 base from J, the gap between germline ends came to 13 bases. CDR3 loop: CASSLALLTPNTEAFF. The CDR3 DNA reads TGTGCCAGCAGCTTAGCCCTCCTGACACCGAACACTGAAGCTTTCTTT.

The chain has TRBV6-2 or TRBV6-3 and TRBJ1-5; 8 nucleotides line up with TRBD1. The germline gives CDR1 MNHEY, CDR2 SVGEGT. With V trimmed by 6 bases and J by 3 bases, 10 bases remained unmatched. The CDR3 totals 16 residues. DNA of the CDR3: TGTGCCAGCAGCCCGGGCCCGGGACAGGTCAATCAGCCCCAGCATTTT. Translation: CASSPGPGQVNQPQHF.

The rearrangement links TRBV6-5 to TRBJ2-7; possible D gene TRBD1, 6 bases. Trimming stripped 2 bases from V and 3 bases from J, with 11 bases between. In germline, CDR1 is MNHEY, CDR2 SVGAGI. The CDR3 is 14 residues long. The CDR3 here is CASSYRDINYEQYF. CDR3 coding DNA: TGTGCCAGCAGTTACCGGGACATTAACTACGAGCAGTACTTC.

The V call is TRBV11-3, the J call TRBJ1-1, with D perhaps TRBD1 (6 bases). Germline V gene data show CDR1 as SGHNT and CDR2 as YENEEA. Trimming removed 5 bases at V and 1 base at J, with 11 bases between. This CDR3 has 14 residues. The chain's CDR3 is CASSPGEGNTEAFF. CDR3 DNA: TGTGCCAGCAGCCCAGGGGAAGGGAACACTGAAGCTTTCTTT.

This clonotype is a singleton in its sample. A much more abundant neighbour one base away suggests this may be a read error. The rearrangement joins TRBV7-2 to TRBJ2-5; TRBD1 matches at 8 bases. V shed 5 bases, J shed 6 bases, and the junction held 11 bases outside the gene matches. This CDR3 is built from 15 residues. Germline V gene lookup returns CDR1 SGHTA and CDR2 FQGNSA. CDR3 protein: CASSTQGGVGKTQYF. The CDR3 coding sequence is TGTGCCAGCAGCACACAGGGGGGAGTCGGGAAGACCCAGTACTTC.

The chain recombines TRBV5-8 with TRBJ2-2; D is uncertain. Between the trimmed V and J ends, which lost 10 bases and 0 bases, there was a span of 10 bases. The CDR3 sequence is 13 residues long. Germline V CDR1 and CDR2: SGHTS, YDEGEE. The CDR3 region is CAGGRSNTGELFF. Here the CDR3 DNA reads TGTGCCGGCGGACGGTCGAACACCGGGGAGCTGTTTTTT.

V gene TRBV6-5 combines with J gene TRBJ1-1, with 7 bases that match TRBD1. The trim removed 4 bases at V and 4 bases at J, leaving 6 bases unmatched. Germline loops: CDR1 MNHEY, CDR2 SVGAGI. The CDR3 totals 14 residues. The CDR3 protein is CASSSSGGLTEAFF. The CDR3 DNA sequence: TGTGCCAGCAGTTCATCAGGGGGGCTCACTGAAGCTTTCTTT.

The chain employs TRBV27 and TRBJ1-1, with 7 nucleotides matching TRBD1. Germline V CDR1 and CDR2: MNHEY, SMNVEV (reference sequence). This CDR3 spans 13 amino acids. V shed 5 bases and J 7 bases; nucleotides not matched to a gene: 7. CDR3 residues: CASSLRQGDEAFF. CDR3 DNA sequence: TGTGCCAGCAGTCTCCGACAGGGAGATGAAGCTTTCTTT.

This sequence joins TRBV7-2 and TRBJ1-2; possible D gene TRBD1, 5 bases. The CDR3 loop spans 15 amino acids. Per germline, CDR1 SGHTA and CDR2 FQGNSA. Trimming stripped 5 bases from V and 4 bases from J, with 17 bases between. The CDR3 sequence: CASSSRDGSLYGYTF. As DNA, the CDR3 is TGTGCCAGCAGCAGCCGGGACGGGAGCCTCTATGGCTACACCTTC.